The clone carrying this T cell receptor (beta chain) was detected once. The sample originates from a study of OX40 agonist ivuxolimab in advanced cancers. Trimming shortened V by 5 bases and J by 8 bases, and 12 bases separated the two germline ends. The CDR3 runs 12 residues. CDR1 MNHNY and CDR2 SVGAGI come from the germline V gene (reference sequence). The table came from immunoSEQ multiplex PCR; TCRdb's copy has only in-frame clones and leaves some out. The table records roughly 70,000 clones, roughly nine tenths of them present only once. The chain has TRBV6-6 and TRBJ1-2, with D uncertain. This clonotype was sampled from an adult with an advanced solid tumor such as melanoma, head and neck, liver or kidney cancer. The sequences come from CD4+ or CD8+ T cells sorted from blood, collected in a trial of the OX40 agonist ivuxolimab. Written as DNA, the CDR3 is TGTGCCAGCAGTAAGGCCCTGGGCGGCTACACCTTC. This sequence encodes CASSKALGGYTF.